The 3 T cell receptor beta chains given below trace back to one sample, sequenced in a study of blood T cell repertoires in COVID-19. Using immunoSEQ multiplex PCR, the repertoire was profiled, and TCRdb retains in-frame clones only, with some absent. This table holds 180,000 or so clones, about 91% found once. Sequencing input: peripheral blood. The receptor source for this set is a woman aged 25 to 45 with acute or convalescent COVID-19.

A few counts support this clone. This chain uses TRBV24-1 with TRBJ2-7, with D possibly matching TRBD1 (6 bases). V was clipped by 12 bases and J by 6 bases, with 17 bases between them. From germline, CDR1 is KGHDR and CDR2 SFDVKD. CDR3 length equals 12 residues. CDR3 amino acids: CAPKTGKGEQYF. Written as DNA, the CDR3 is TGTGCCCCAAAGACAGGAAAGGGCGAGCAGTACTTC.

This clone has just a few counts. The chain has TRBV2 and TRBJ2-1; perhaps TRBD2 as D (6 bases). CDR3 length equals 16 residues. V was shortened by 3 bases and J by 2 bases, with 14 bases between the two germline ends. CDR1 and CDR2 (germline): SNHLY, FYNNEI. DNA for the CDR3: TGTGCCAGCAGTGATTTGGGACTCGGGCCCTACAATGAGCAGTTCTTC. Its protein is CASSDLGLGPYNEQFF.

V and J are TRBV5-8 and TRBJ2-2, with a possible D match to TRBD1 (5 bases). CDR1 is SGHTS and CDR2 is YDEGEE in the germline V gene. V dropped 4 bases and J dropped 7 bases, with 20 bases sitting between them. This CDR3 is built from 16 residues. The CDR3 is CASSLHYRQSIGELFF. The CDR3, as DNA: TGTGCCAGCAGCCTACACTACCGACAGTCAATCGGGGAGCTGTTTTTT.